The clone carrying this T cell receptor (beta chain) was counted a few times. Its antigen is unidentified. This specimen belongs to a study of cytomegalovirus exposure and HLA in healthy donors. Whole-study findings and limits: Some highly shared sequence variants likely arose as a pipeline artifact. By a later analysis, the bulk of CMV-associated TCR beta chains appeared HLA-restricted. Earlier results showed most TCR beta V segments being productive about 87% or about 30% of the time. According to reports, the classifier identified cytomegalovirus status with high specificity and sensitivity.

This PCR relied on a set of 60 Vbeta primers and 13 Jbeta primers. Clones were sequenced by immunoSEQ multiplex PCR, and TCRdb holds only the in-frame ones, with some missing. Here the sample spans some 110,000 clones, almost 70% being singletons. With 4 bases clipped from V and 1 base from J, the junction kept 7 bases outside the gene matches. The CDR3 runs to 17 residues. Germline V CDR1 and CDR2: KGHSH, LQKENI. Sequencing used PBMCs. The TCR originated in a man younger than 45 in good health and CMV-seropositive. The chain recombines TRBV18 with TRBJ2-6; 7 nucleotides agree with TRBD1. DNA of the CDR3: TGTGCCAGCTCACTGACAGGGCTTGGGTCTGGGGCCAACGTCCTGACTTTC. Translated, it gives CASSLTGLGSGANVLTF.